The clone carrying this T cell receptor (beta chain) was detected only a few times. The CDR3 consists of 14 residues. V lost 7 bases to trimming and J lost 1 base, with 13 bases between them. Germline-derived CDR1 and CDR2 are MNHNS and SASEGT. TCRdb re-called the RT-PCR reads through MiXCR, storing one row per CDR3 protein. Of about 680,000 distinct CDR3 sequences listed, 14% are singletons. The V gene is TRBV6-1, the J gene TRBJ1-1; D ambiguous. This receptor was obtained from a female donor in good health, serving as a healthy control. The specimen sequenced was memory CD4+ T cells from blood. The CDR3: CASIMDPTNTEAFF. The CDR3 DNA is TGTGCCAGCATCATGGACCCGACGAACACTGAAGCTTTCTTT.